This T cell receptor beta chain appears in the sequencing data of a study of control samples from healthy donors and cancer patients. Germline assignment: CDR1 SGHDT and CDR2 YYEEEE. The germline V and J ends were trimmed by 1 base and 5 bases, with 9 bases remaining between them. The CDR3 totals 14 residues. Sequencing was performed with immunoSEQ multiplex PCR; in TCRdb, only in-frame clones are kept and a portion is missing. The sample holds about 84,000 clones; about nine tenths are singletons and the top ten take under 20%. The TCR comes from a man aged 50 to 60 in good health. Sequencing used blood. The J gene is TRBJ1-4, the V gene TRBV5-6; D perhaps matches TRBD1 (6 bases). The CDR3 region has the DNA TGTGCCAGCAGCTTGCGGCAGGGGAATGAAAAACTGTTTTTT. Its translation: CASSLRQGNEKLFF.